This T cell receptor (beta chain) was sequenced during a study of blood T cell repertoires in COVID-19. The overall study: Samples representing acute and convalescent COVID-19 were sourced from the United States, Italy and Spain. The cDNA or gDNA used as material had been derived from T cells, B-cell-depleted T cells, or PBMCs.

Original data processing: Amplification with reference gene primers provided the estimates of nucleated cell counts. Profiled with immunoSEQ multiplex PCR; TCRdb holds only in-frame clones, not every one. That table is the source of V, J and clone size, and D and trimming were worked out from the DNA. The sample includes tens of thousands of clones, roughly 79% seen only once; the top ten take roughly 5.5%. With V trimmed by 5 bases and J by 10 bases, 4 bases remained unmatched. The CDR3 runs 13 residues. Germline V gene lookup returns CDR1 SGHTA and CDR2 FQGNSA. The chain carries TRBV7-2 and TRBJ1-4; 10 bases are a match to TRBD1. Sequencing was carried out using peripheral blood. This receptor was taken from a woman aged 55-69 years with acute or convalescent COVID-19. The CDR3 DNA follows: TGTGCCAGCAGCGGGACAGGGGCAGGAAAACTGTTTTTT. Translated, it gives CASSGTGAGKLFF. Looking up the rest from reference TRBV7-2 and TRBJ1-4 gives the full variable domain: GAGVSQSPSNKVTEKGKDVELRCDPISGHTALYWYRQSLGQGLEFLIYFQGNSAPDKSGLPSDRFSAERTGGSVSTLTIQRTQQEDSAVYLCASSGTGAGKLFFGSGTQLSVL.